This TCR beta chain stems from a study of shared clonotypes between healthy human individuals. The V segment lost 5 bases and the J segment 3 bases; nucleotides outside the gene matches: 7. Germline CDR1 and CDR2: MNHEY and SMNVEV (reference sequence). CDR3 length: 15 residues. The DNA input per sorted-subset replicate PCR was approximately 210 ng, corresponding to some 33,000 T cell genomes. The repertoire was sequenced with immunoSEQ multiplex PCR; TCRdb's copy has only in-frame clones and lacks some. The data contain around 600,000 clones, around 96% of them singletons. This clone was recorded only once. CD45RO-negative, CCR7-selected cells formed the naive CD8 fraction, which excluded terminally differentiated effector memory CD45RA+ cells.

This rearrangement joins TRBV27 to TRBJ1-2; 9 bases line up with TRBD1. Sequenced input: naive CD8+ T cells sorted from blood. This clonotype was sampled from a woman aged 30 to 39 in good health. CDR3 residues: CASSTHRGRDYGYTF. CDR3 sequence (DNA): TGTGCCAGCAGTACCCACAGGGGGCGTGACTATGGCTACACCTTC.